The T cell receptor (beta chain) under discussion was sequenced for a study of CD8 T cells in ankylosing spondylitis. Regarding the study as a whole: The authors reported significant enrichment of disease-linked clones in matched ankylosing spondylitis synovial fluid.

Germline CDR1 and CDR2: SGHVT and SQSDAQ. The V gene lost 4 bases and the J gene lost 0 bases, with 10 bases spanning the gap. This CDR3 spans 15 amino acids. Each CDR3 protein is one row after TCRdb ran MiXCR on the 5' RACE reads. This table has roughly 240,000 distinct CDR3 sequences, approximately 30% appearing once. Concerning this clonotype itself: The antigen remains undetermined.

This TCR was recovered from a male donor with ankylosing spondylitis or in good health (not recorded which). Specimen: blood, either unsorted or a sorted T cell fraction (not recorded which). The chain carries TRBV7-4 and TRBJ1-3; D gene unclear. Here the CDR3 DNA reads TGTGCCAGCAGCTCCCTTAGATTCTCTGGAAACACCATATATTTT. This encodes CASSSLRFSGNTIYF.